The sequence of this T cell receptor (beta chain) was determined in a study of blood T cell repertoires in COVID-19. Background on the study: Whether acute or convalescent, the COVID-19 samples came from the United States, Italy and Spain. Sample material is recorded as cDNA or gDNA derived from T cells, B-cell-depleted T cells, or PBMCs.

CDR3 length: 15 residues. V lost 0 bases, J lost 0 bases, and 10 bases lay in between. From germline, CDR1 is SGHNT and CDR2 YYREEE (reference sequence). In the authors' methods: Counts of nucleated cells, estimated from reference gene primer amplification, were obtained. Using immunoSEQ multiplex PCR, the repertoire was profiled, and TCRdb retains in-frame clones only, with some absent. The V and J calls and clone size were taken over from that table, and D and trimming were inferred from the DNA. The sample lists 110,000 to 150,000 clones; over 70% were seen once. The V gene is TRBV5-4, the J gene TRBJ2-7, with a possible D match to TRBD1 (6 bases). The receptor was isolated from a human donor in a cohort sampled during active COVID-19. The sequencing input was peripheral blood. The chain's CDR3 is CASSLVGAGSYEQYV. The DNA for the CDR3 is TGTGCCAGCAGCTTGGTGGGGGCAGGCTCCTACGAGCAGTACGTC.